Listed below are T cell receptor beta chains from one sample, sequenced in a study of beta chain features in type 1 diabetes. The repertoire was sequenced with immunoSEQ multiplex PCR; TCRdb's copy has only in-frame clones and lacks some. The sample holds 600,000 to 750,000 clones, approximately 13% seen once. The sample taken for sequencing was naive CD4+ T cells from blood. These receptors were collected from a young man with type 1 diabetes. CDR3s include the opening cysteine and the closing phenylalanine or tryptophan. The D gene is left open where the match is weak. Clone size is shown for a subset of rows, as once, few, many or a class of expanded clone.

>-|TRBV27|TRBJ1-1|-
CASSLVRAGVPEAFF
TGTGCCAGCAGTTTAGTTAGGGCAGGGGTCCCTGAAGCTTTCTTT
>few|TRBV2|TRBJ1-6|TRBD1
CASRGQGNSPLHF
TGTGCCAGCAGGGGACAGGGGAATTCACCCCTCCACTTT
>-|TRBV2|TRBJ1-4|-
CASSEDGGDNEKLFF
TGTGCCAGCAGTGAAGATGGTGGGGATAATGAAAAACTGTTTTTT
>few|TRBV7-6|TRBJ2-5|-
CASSITQETQYF
TGTGCCAGCAGCATCACTCAAGAGACCCAGTACTTC
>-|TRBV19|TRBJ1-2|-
CASTQGIRYGYTF
TGTGCCAGTACCCAAGGTATACGGTATGGCTACACCTTC
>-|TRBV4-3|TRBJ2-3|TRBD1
CASSQDGRGRTDTQYF
TGCGCCAGCAGCCAAGATGGAAGGGGGCGCACAGATACGCAGTATTTT
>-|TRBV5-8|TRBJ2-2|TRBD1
CASSLVGGYNGGELFF
TGTGCCAGCAGCTTGGTAGGGGGCTACAATGGCGGGGAGCTGTTTTTT
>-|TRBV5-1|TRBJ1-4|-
CASSARDYSGEKLFF
TGCGCCAGCAGCGCCAGGGACTACAGCGGTGAAAAACTGTTTTTT
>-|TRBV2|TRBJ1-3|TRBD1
CASSARTGWGNTIYF
TGTGCCAGCAGTGCACGGACAGGGTGGGGAAACACCATATATTTT
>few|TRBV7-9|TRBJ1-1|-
CASSVDRPNTEAFF
TGTGCCAGCAGCGTTGACAGGCCGAACACTGAAGCTTTCTTT
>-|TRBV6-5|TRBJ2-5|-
CASSYSLKETQYF
TGTGCCAGCAGTTACTCTCTGAAAGAGACCCAGTACTTC
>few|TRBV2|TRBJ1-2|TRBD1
CASNRGQGAYGYTF
TGTGCCAGCAACCGAGGACAGGGGGCCTATGGCTACACCTTC
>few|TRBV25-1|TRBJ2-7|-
CASSDWGSLRYEQYF
TGTGCCAGCAGTGACTGGGGCAGTCTTCGCTACGAGCAGTACTTC
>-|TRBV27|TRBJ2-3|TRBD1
CASSPRQGTTDTQYF
TGTGCCAGCAGTCCCCGACAGGGGACCACAGATACGCAGTATTTT
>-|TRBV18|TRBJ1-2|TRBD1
CASSPYQGDNYGYTF
TGTGCCAGCTCACCTTACCAGGGGGACAACTATGGCTACACCTTC
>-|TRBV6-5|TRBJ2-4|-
CASSGYPSSYF
TGTGCCAGCAGTGGCTATCCATCCTCGTACTTC
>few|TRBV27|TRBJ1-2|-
CASRTGYNYGYTF
TGTGCCAGCAGAACAGGGTATAACTATGGCTACACCTTC
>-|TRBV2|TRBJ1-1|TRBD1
CASREQGKETEAFF
TGTGCCAGCAGAGAACAGGGGAAGGAGACTGAAGCTTTCTTT
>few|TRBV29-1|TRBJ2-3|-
CSAQPATDTQYF
TGCAGCGCGCAGCCCGCCACAGATACGCAGTATTTT
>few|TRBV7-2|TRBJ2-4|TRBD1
CASSYTGATIWYF
TGTGCCAGCAGTTATACAGGGGCTACGATATGGTACTTC
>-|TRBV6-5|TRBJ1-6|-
CASRGNYSPLHF
TGTGCCAGCAGGGGGAATTATTCACCCCTCCACTTT
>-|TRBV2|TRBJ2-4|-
CASSVPGVAKNIQYF
TGTGCCAGCAGTGTCCCGGGGGTAGCCAAAAACATTCAGTACTTC
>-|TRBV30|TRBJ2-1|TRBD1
CAWRGTGVHEQFF
TGTGCCTGGCGGGGGACAGGGGTCCATGAGCAGTTCTTC
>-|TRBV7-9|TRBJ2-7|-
CASSLVPSTDKSYEQYF
TGTGCCAGCAGCTTAGTCCCTTCCACGGACAAGTCCTACGAGCAGTACTTC
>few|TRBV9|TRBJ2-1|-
CASSVAGRASADNEQFF
TGTGCCAGCAGCGTAGCAGGCAGGGCTAGCGCAGACAATGAGCAGTTCTTC
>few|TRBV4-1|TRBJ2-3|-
CASSRVDTGTNTFMDTQYF
TGCGCCAGCAGCCGAGTTGACACCGGGACAAATACTTTCATGGATACGCAGTATTTT
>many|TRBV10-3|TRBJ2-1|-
CATKRAPRQQFF
TGTGCCACCAAACGAGCGCCAAGGCAGCAGTTCTTC
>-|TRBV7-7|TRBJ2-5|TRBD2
CASSGMRGGLETQYF
TGTGCTAGCAGCGGGATGCGGGGGGGCCTGGAGACCCAGTACTTC
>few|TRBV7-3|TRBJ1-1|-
CASSSGPSGHTEAFF
TGTGCCAGCAGCTCGGGACCGAGTGGGCACACTGAAGCTTTCTTT
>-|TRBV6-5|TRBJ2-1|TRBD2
CASHSGGASYNEQFF
TGTGCCAGCCATAGCGGGGGGGCTTCCTACAATGAGCAGTTCTTC
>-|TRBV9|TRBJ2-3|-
CASSVGSGSGTDTQYF
TGTGCCAGCAGCGTAGGGTCAGGGTCCGGCACAGATACGCAGTATTTT
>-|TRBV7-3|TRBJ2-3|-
CASSLTGALGDTQYF
TGTGCCAGCAGCTTAACAGGGGCGCTTGGAGATACGCAGTATTTT
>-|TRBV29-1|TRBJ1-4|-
CSVETNEKLFF
TGCAGCGTCGAAACTAATGAAAAACTGTTTTTT
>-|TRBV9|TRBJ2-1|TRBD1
CASSVEGAPYNEQFF
TGTGCCAGCAGCGTAGAGGGGGCTCCCTACAATGAGCAGTTCTTC
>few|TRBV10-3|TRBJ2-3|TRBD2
CAIRKGPRGSTDTQYF
TGTGCCATCCGAAAGGGTCCGCGGGGGTCCACAGATACGCAGTATTTT
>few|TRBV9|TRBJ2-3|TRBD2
CASSVAQAGDTQYF
TGTGCCAGCAGCGTAGCCCAAGCGGGGGATACGCAGTATTTT
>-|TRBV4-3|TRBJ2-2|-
CASSPQQDIPGELFF
TGCGCCAGCAGCCCCCAGCAGGACATACCCGGGGAGCTGTTTTTT
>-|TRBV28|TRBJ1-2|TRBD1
CASSSQGDYGYTF
TGTGCCAGCAGTTCACAGGGGGACTATGGCTACACCTTC
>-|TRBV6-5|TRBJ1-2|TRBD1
CASSYLSDRGTYGYTF
TGTGCCAGCAGTTACCTCAGTGACAGGGGAACATATGGCTACACCTTC